One T cell receptor (beta chain) is described in this entry. What it binds is unknown. This sample was taken from a study of STAT5B mutations in CD4+ large granular lymphocyte leukemia. CDR1 and CDR2 from the germline V gene are SGHRS and YFSETQ. V was trimmed by 7 bases and J by 0 bases, leaving 11 bases between them. The CDR3 has 15 amino acids. The data were produced by immunoSEQ multiplex PCR, yet TCRdb's version contains in-frame clones alone and is incomplete. The profile shows 9,500 to 10,000 clones, roughly 83% of them singletons. Study-wide results and limits: Only six or seven CD4-sorted patient samples were compared with healthy controls for clonality.

The receptor's source is a man aged 60 to 75 with CD4+ T-cell large granular lymphocyte leukemia. The source material was PBMCs. The J gene is TRBJ2-6, the V gene TRBV5-1, with D unclear. The CDR3 sequence: CASDLAASGANVLTF. Here the CDR3 DNA reads TGCGCCAGCGACTTAGCAGCCTCTGGGGCCAACGTCCTGACTTTC.